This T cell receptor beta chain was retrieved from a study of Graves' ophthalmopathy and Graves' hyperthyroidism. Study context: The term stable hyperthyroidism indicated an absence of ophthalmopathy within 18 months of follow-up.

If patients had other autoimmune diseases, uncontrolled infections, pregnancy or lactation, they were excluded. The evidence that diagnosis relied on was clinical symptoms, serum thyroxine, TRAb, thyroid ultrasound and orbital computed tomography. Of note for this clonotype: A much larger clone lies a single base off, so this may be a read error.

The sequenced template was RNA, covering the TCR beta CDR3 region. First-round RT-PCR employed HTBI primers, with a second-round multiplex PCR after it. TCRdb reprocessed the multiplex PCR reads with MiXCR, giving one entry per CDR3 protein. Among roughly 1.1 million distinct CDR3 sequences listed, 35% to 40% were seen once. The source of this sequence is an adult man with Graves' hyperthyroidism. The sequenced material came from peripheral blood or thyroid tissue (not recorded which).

CDR3 bases: TGTGCCAGCAGGGGACCGGGTGCAACTAATGAAAAACCGTTTTTT. Translated: CASRGPGATNEKPFF. The gene calls are TRBV12-3 or TRBV12-4 and TRBJ1-4; D is possibly TRBD1 (5 bases). The CDR3 runs 15 residues.